The 8 T cell receptor beta chains presented below share a single source sample, sequenced in a study of CD8 T cells in ankylosing spondylitis. TCRdb re-derived calls from the 5' RACE reads in MiXCR, one entry per CDR3 protein. Of about 190,000 distinct CDR3 sequences listed, over 10% are singletons. Sequenced material: blood, either unsorted or a sorted T cell fraction (not recorded which). The source is a female donor with ankylosing spondylitis or in good health (not recorded which).

The chain carries TRBV6-2 or TRBV6-3 and TRBJ1-1; D is perhaps TRBD1 (5 bases). V lost 7 bases and J lost 6, with 21 bases in between. This CDR3 comprises 15 residues. Germline CDR1 MNHEY, CDR2 SVGEGT. As DNA, the CDR3 is TGTGCCAGCACCTCATGGGGGGAGGTGAAGGCTGAAGCTTTCTTT. Encoded protein: CASTSWGEVKAEAFF.

This clonotype was detected ten times or more. The rearrangement links TRBV7-9 to TRBJ1-6; no reliable D call. Per germline, CDR1 SEHNR and CDR2 FQNEAQ (reference sequence). CDR3 length: 15 amino acids. Deletions cut 4 bases from V and 7 bases from J, with 14 bases between. CDR3 protein: CASSSSSGVNSPLHF. DNA for the CDR3: TGTGCCAGCAGCTCCTCCTCAGGTGTAAATTCACCCCTCCACTTT.

There are many counts of this clonotype. J is TRBJ1-3 and V is TRBV5-1, with no clear D. Germline values: CDR1 SGHRS, CDR2 YFSETQ. The CDR3 runs to 15 residues. V dropped 4 bases and J dropped 4 bases, with 15 bases sitting between them. CDR3 in amino acids: CASSPSTGSGNTIYF. CDR3 in DNA: TGCGCCAGCAGCCCGTCGACGGGATCAGGAAACACCATATATTTT.

The CDR3 region has the DNA TGTGCCAGCAGCTTGGAAGGGACCAGAACAACTGAAGCTTTCTTT. It translates to CASSLEGTRTTEAFF. The rearrangement joins TRBV7-2 to TRBJ1-1, with a possible D match to TRBD1 (5 bases). This CDR3 region has 15 residues. Looked up from germline, CDR1 is SGHTA and CDR2 is FQGNSA. V lost 3 bases and J lost 5, with 16 bases in between.

This clonotype was counted at least ten times. The CDR3 protein is CASSSPLGTVGADTQYF. Here the CDR3 DNA reads TGTGCCAGCAGTTCCCCACTCGGGACCGTAGGTGCAGATACGCAGTATTTT. The chain uses TRBV28 and TRBJ2-3; D is perhaps TRBD1 or TRBD2 (5 bases each). Germline V gene lookup returns CDR1 MDHEN and CDR2 SYDVKM. The CDR3 consists of 17 residues. V gave up 4 bases and J gave up 4 bases, with 21 bases separating them.

This clonotype was seen repeatedly, ten times or more. The CDR3 nucleotides are TGCGCCAGCAGCCCCCCGGATAGAGCACAGTATTTT. Encoded protein: CASSPPDRAQYF. The rearrangement links TRBV5-1 to TRBJ2-3, with D unresolved. Germline V lookup: CDR1 SGHRS, CDR2 YFSETQ. V was shortened by 4 bases and J by 12 bases, with 15 bases between the two germline ends. This CDR3 comprises 12 residues.

In the case of this clonotype: Mismatch with germline at one junction end may stem from a read error. This chain links TRBV20-1 with TRBJ2-1, with D maybe TRBD2 (6 bases). Germline V gene lookup returns CDR1 DFQATT and CDR2 SNEGSKA (reference sequence). This CDR3 has 16 residues. CDR3 sequence: CCARSPGRDSYNEQFF. The CDR3, as DNA: TGCTGTGCTAGGAGTCCGGGGCGGGACTCCTACAATGAGCAGTTCTTC.

This clonotype was seen a few times. The genes are TRBV5-1 and TRBJ1-1; tentatively, D is TRBD1 (6 bases). Germline assignment: CDR1 SGHRS and CDR2 YFSETQ. Trimming stripped 0 bases from V and 1 base from J, with 16 bases between. This CDR3 region has 17 residues. Written as DNA, the CDR3 is TGCGCCAGCAGCTTGGGGGGCTTTGCGGGGGCGAACACTGAAGCTTTCTTT. It specifies CASSLGGFAGANTEAFF.